Following are 7 T cell receptor beta chains from one sample sequenced in a study of T cells after yellow fever vaccination (dated by TCRdb to about 2019). This specimen's treatment or condition label, interpreted: live attenuated yellow fever vaccine strain. The library was made by 5' RACE. The run used an Illumina NovaSeq 6000. TCRdb reworked the public reads: Q25 trimming with fastp, MiXCR clone assembly, productive beta chains retained. Under each unique CDR3 protein, matching rows form one entry showing the most common genes and DNA. Within this sample are approximately 250,000 distinct CDR3 sequences, with 5.2% of them counted one time only. The leading ten clones occupy about 3.5% of the sample. The sequencing used CD4+ T cells sorted from PBMCs, collected on the day of the yellow fever booster vaccination. These receptors originate from a man younger than 35 who received the YFV17D yellow fever vaccine.

The sample holds a few counts of this clonotype. This chain connects TRBV7-9 to TRBJ1-6; possible D gene TRBD1, 5 bases. Trimming left V 2 bases short and J 6 bases short, with 11 bases between. The germline V gene encodes CDR1 SEHNR and CDR2 FQNEAQ (reference sequence). There are 15 residues in the CDR3. CDR3 amino acids: CASSLIGGVNSPLHF. CDR3 bases: TGTGCCAGCAGCTTAATTGGGGGGGTTAATTCACCCCTCCACTTT. The whole variable domain, remainder taken from reference TRBV7-9 and TRBJ1-6, is DTGVSQNPRHKITKRGQNVTFRCDPISEHNRLYWYRQTLGQGPEFLTYFQNEAQLEKSRLLSDRFSAERPKGSFSTLEIQRTEQGDSAMYLCASSLIGGVNSPLHFGNGTRLTVT.

J is TRBJ1-2 and V is TRBV6-5; D not certain. Germline-derived CDR1 and CDR2 are MNHEY and SVGAGI. The CDR3 is 14 residues long. Trimming removed 3 bases from V and 0 bases from J, with 8 bases in between. CDR3 region: CASSYASANYGYTF. The CDR3 DNA reads as TGTGCCAGCAGTTATGCCAGTGCTAACTATGGCTACACCTTC.

This clonotype was observed at least ten times. This rearrangement joins TRBV7-2 to TRBJ2-3; 7 bases agree with TRBD2. The CDR3 has 18 residues. Germline values: CDR1 SGHTA, CDR2 FQGNSA. V was clipped by 6 bases and J by 5 bases; unmatched bases: 20. This CDR3 reads CASSFPPVRGIIGDTQYF. The CDR3 DNA reads TGTGCCAGCAGTTTCCCCCCGGTGCGGGGGATAATAGGAGATACGCAGTATTTT.

J is TRBJ2-3 and V is TRBV4-2; 12 nucleotides align to TRBD2. The CDR3 has 18 amino acids. Losses at the gene ends were 2 bases for V and 0 bases for J; bases not matched to a gene: 6. CDR1 and CDR2 (germline): LGHNA, YNFKEQ. CDR3 sequence reads: CASSQPSGTSGSTDTQYF. The DNA of the CDR3 is TGTGCCAGCAGCCAACCCTCCGGGACTAGCGGGAGCACAGATACGCAGTATTTT.

In its sample, this clonotype was seen many times. V usage is TRBV5-1 and J usage is TRBJ2-2; D possibly matches TRBD1 or TRBD2 (5 bases each). The CDR3 length is 16 residues. Trimming shortened V by 5 bases and J by 3 bases, and 17 bases separated the two germline ends. Germline CDR1 reads SGHRS; CDR2 reads YFSETQ. The CDR3 reads CASREFGTPDTGELFF. CDR3 bases: TGCGCCAGCAGGGAATTCGGGACCCCCGACACCGGGGAGCTGTTTTTT.

Only a few counts were recorded for this clonotype. The chain is built from TRBV6-2 or TRBV6-3 and TRBJ2-7; maybe TRBD1 (6 bases). Looked up from germline, CDR1 is MNHEY and CDR2 is SVGEGT. V shed 6 bases and J shed 4 bases, with 7 bases lying between them. This CDR3 spans 11 amino acids. CDR3 in amino acids: CASRDRYEQYV. CDR3 coding DNA: TGTGCCAGCAGGGACAGATACGAGCAGTACGTC.

This clonotype was detected many times. The chain uses TRBV20-1 and TRBJ2-3; TRBD1 agrees at 7 bases. The J segment lost 1 base and the V segment lost 3 bases, leaving 1 base of the junction unmatched. Germline CDR1 and CDR2: DFQATT and SNEGSKA (reference sequence). This CDR3 contains 13 residues. CDR3 residues: CSASGQGTDTQYF. The DNA of the CDR3 is TGCAGTGCTAGTGGACAGGGCACAGATACGCAGTATTTT.